These T cell receptor beta chains were read from a single sample in a study of read filtering for tumor transcriptome and immune sequencing. Each CDR3 protein is one row after TCRdb ran MiXCR on the reads. This table holds roughly 130,000 distinct CDR3 sequences, roughly 13% found once. The specimen was a population of CD138-negative cells sorted from bone marrow. These receptors were taken from a donor over 35 with multiple myeloma. The CDR3 runs from the conserved cysteine through the conserved F or W. The D gene is left open where the match is weak. Rows may omit the clone size; those that give it use once, few, many or a size class.

TRBV6-5	TRBD1	many	TRBJ1-1	CASSRQGGHTEAFF	TGTGCCAGCAGTCGACAGGGGGGCCACACTGAAGCTTTCTTT
TRBV6-1	.	many	TRBJ1-5	CASSTGFGPQHF	TGTGCCAGCTCAACCGGGTTTGGGCCCCAGCATTTT
TRBV20-1	.	many	TRBJ1-1	CSAKFDATEAFF	TGCAGTGCTAAGTTTGATGCCACTGAAGCTTTCTTT
TRBV12-3/TRBV12-4	.	few	TRBJ1-1	CASSPMMSTEAFF	TGTGCCAGCAGTCCGATGATGAGCACTGAAGCTTTCTTT
TRBV6-6	.	.	TRBJ1-6	CASSPPRGDSIVIVNSPLHF	TGTGCCAGCAGTCCCCCAAGAGGAGATAGCATTGTTATCGTGAATTCACCCCTCCACTTT
TRBV4-1	.	.	TRBJ2-5	CASSQVNQQETQYF	TGCGCCAGCAGCCAAGTTAACCAGCAAGAGACCCAGTACTTC
TRBV5-1	.	many	TRBJ1-5	CASSFGSGEGQPQHF	TGCGCCAGCAGCTTTGGTTCGGGGGAAGGTCAGCCCCAGCATTTT
TRBV28	.	.	TRBJ2-1	CASNSMGRGPYNEQSF	TGTGCCAGCAATTCCATGGGGCGGGGGCCCTACAATGAGCAGTCCTTC
TRBV6-1	.	many	TRBJ2-2	CASTPLGPGELFF	TGTGCCAGCACCCCTCTAGGGCCCGGGGAGCTGTTTTTT
TRBV9	.	many	TRBJ2-3	CASSVLSTDTQYF	TGTGCCAGCAGCGTCCTTAGCACAGATACGCAGTATTTT
TRBV5-1	TRBD1	many	TRBJ1-1	CASSPNPRGRISTEAFF	TGCGCCAGCAGCCCAAACCCCAGGGGGCGGATATCCACTGAAGCTTTCTTT
TRBV7-2	.	many	TRBJ1-1	CASSPYINTEAFF	TGTGCCAGCAGCCCCTATATCAACACTGAAGCTTTCTTT
TRBV27	TRBD2	few	TRBJ2-3	CASSLFLAGGADTQYF	TGTGCCAGCAGTTTATTCCTAGCGGGAGGCGCAGATACGCAGTATTTT
TRBV10-3	.	many	TRBJ1-4	CAATSGGEKEKLFF	TGTGCCGCCACGTCTGGGGGCGAGAAGGAAAAACTGTTTTTT
TRBV20-1	.	many	TRBJ2-1	CSAFPTGAPDNEQFF	TGCAGTGCTTTTCCCACCGGGGCCCCAGACAATGAGCAGTTCTTC
TRBV12-5	TRBD2	many	TRBJ2-1	CASGLPPGGRYNEQFF	TGTGCTAGTGGTTTGCCCCCGGGGGGGCGGTACAATGAGCAGTTCTTC
TRBV7-2	TRBD1	many	TRBJ2-2	CASSRDRGRTGELFF	TGTGCCAGCAGCAGGGACAGGGGGCGGACCGGGGAGCTGTTTTTT
TRBV20-1	.	many	TRBJ2-5	CSASPSGRVETQYF	TGCAGTGCTAGCCCCTCTGGGCGGGTAGAGACCCAGTACTTC
TRBV29-1	.	many	TRBJ2-6	CSVGLGSGANVLTF	TGCAGCGTTGGTCTAGGGTCTGGGGCCAACGTCCTGACTTTC
TRBV12-3/TRBV12-4	.	few	TRBJ2-3	CASSLEGVSTDTQYF	TGTGCCAGCAGTTTGGAGGGAGTGAGCACAGATACGCAGTATTTT
TRBV5-1	TRBD1	.	TRBJ1-2	CASTIGQGALNYGYTF	TGCGCCAGCACAATTGGACAGGGGGCGTTAAACTATGGCTACACCTTC
TRBV20-1	TRBD2	many	TRBJ2-1	CSAKSGLAGGNEQFF	TGCAGTGCTAAATCAGGACTAGCGGGAGGCAATGAGCAGTTCTTC
TRBV5-1	.	.	TRBJ2-2	CASSLGGGQNTGELFF	TGCGCCAGCAGCTTGGGCGGGGGCCAGAACACCGGGGAGCTGTTTTTT
TRBV20-1	TRBD1	many	TRBJ1-1	CSARAPGQGTEAFF	TGCAGTGCTAGAGCCCCGGGACAGGGGACTGAAGCTTTCTTT
TRBV4-1	.	many	TRBJ2-3	CASSQDAGSSYYTDTQYF	TGCGCCAGCAGCCAAGATGCGGGATCCAGCTACTACACAGATACGCAGTATTTT
TRBV11-2	.	many	TRBJ2-7	CASSLNLYEQYF	TGTGCCAGCAGCTTAAACCTATACGAGCAGTACTTC
TRBV2	TRBD1	many	TRBJ2-1	CASSPDRGSYNEQFF	TGTGCCAGCAGTCCAGACAGGGGTTCCTACAATGAGCAGTTCTTC
TRBV5-1	.	many	TRBJ2-3	CASSFPEGTDTQYF	TGCGCCAGCAGCTTCCCCGAAGGCACAGATACGCAGTATTTT
TRBV28	TRBD2	many	TRBJ2-5	CASTKRGLAQETQYF	TGTGCCAGCACTAAGAGGGGACTAGCTCAAGAGACCCAGTACTTC
TRBV7-9	.	many	TRBJ2-1	CASSLSAYGTGLGNEQFF	TGTGCCAGCAGCTTATCGGCCTACGGGACGGGGCTCGGTAATGAGCAGTTCTTC
TRBV19	.	many	TRBJ1-5	CASSIDFRAQPQHF	TGTGCCAGTAGTATAGATTTCAGGGCTCAGCCCCAGCATTTT
TRBV7-8	TRBD2	.	TRBJ2-7	CASSRGGTSASYEQYF	TGTGCCAGCAGCCGAGGAGGGACTAGCGCATCCTACGAGCAGTACTTC
TRBV6-2/TRBV6-3	.	many	TRBJ1-5	CASSYETPLFSNQPQHF	TGTGCCAGCAGTTACGAGACTCCTCTTTTTAGCAATCAGCCCCAGCATTTT
TRBV19	TRBD2	many	TRBJ2-1	CASSFSAGVGNEQFF	TGTGCCAGTAGTTTCTCCGCGGGAGTGGGGAATGAGCAGTTCTTC
TRBV12-3/TRBV12-4	.	many	TRBJ2-1	CASSLRVLEQFF	TGTGCCAGCAGTTTAAGGGTCCTGGAGCAGTTCTTC
TRBV28	TRBD1	.	TRBJ2-1	CASTKGGFHDEQFF	TGTGCCAGCACCAAAGGGGGCTTCCACGATGAGCAGTTCTTC
TRBV20-1	.	many	TRBJ1-1	CSARKSGAWTEAFF	TGCAGTGCTAGAAAGTCAGGAGCCTGGACTGAAGCTTTCTTT
TRBV5-4	TRBD2	many	TRBJ2-3	CASSLTSGVTDTQYF	TGTGCCAGCAGCTTGACTAGCGGGGTCACAGATACGCAGTATTTT
TRBV20-1	.	.	TRBJ2-1	CSARAPTGELGSYNEEFF	TGCAGTGCTAGAGCCCCAACCGGGGAGCTGGGCTCCTACAATGAGGAGTTCTTC
TRBV29-1	TRBD2	many	TRBJ2-3	CSHGSGGANTQYF	TGCAGCCACGGAAGCGGGGGGGCGAATACGCAGTATTTT
TRBV28	TRBD2	.	TRBJ2-5	CASSPVTGLAGVRETQYF	TGTGCCAGCAGCCCCGTCACAGGACTAGCGGGAGTGCGGGAGACCCAGTACTTC
TRBV29-1	TRBD1	many	TRBJ2-2	CSDRGLTGELFF	TGCAGCGACAGGGGGTTAACCGGGGAGCTGTTTTTT
TRBV12-3/TRBV12-4	.	medium-sized	TRBJ2-1	CASSSGRNEQFF	TGTGCCAGCAGTTCGGGACGCAATGAGCAGTTCTTC
TRBV7-9	.	many	TRBJ2-3	CASSPVPQARGTDTQYF	TGTGCCAGCAGCCCCGTCCCCCAGGCAAGAGGCACAGATACGCAGTATTTT
TRBV3-1	TRBD1	many	TRBJ2-4	CASSQVRDSYIQYF	TGTGCCAGCAGCCAAGTCCGGGACAGTTACATTCAGTACTTC
TRBV6-4	TRBD2	many	TRBJ2-5	CASSVVGGDQETQYF	TGTGCCAGCAGTGTCGTCGGGGGGGACCAAGAGACCCAGTACTTC
TRBV2	TRBD1	many	TRBJ2-7	CASSVVFVPDRGNFYEQYF	TGTGCCAGCAGCGTAGTGTTTGTTCCGGACAGGGGGAACTTCTACGAGCAGTACTTC
TRBV2	.	.	TRBJ1-2	CASNPLEGGYGYTF	TGTGCCAGCAACCCCCTGGAGGGTGGCTATGGCTACACCTTC
TRBV15	TRBD2	many	TRBJ2-1	CATGKAGNYNEQFF	TGTGCCACCGGGAAAGCGGGGAACTACAATGAGCAGTTCTTC
TRBV7-2	TRBD2	many	TRBJ2-5	CASSFSRGRGETQYF	TGTGCCAGCAGCTTCAGTCGTGGGCGGGGGGAGACCCAGTACTTC
TRBV12-3/TRBV12-4	.	many	TRBJ1-6	CASSLWDSYNSPLHF	TGTGCCAGCAGTTTATGGGACTCCTATAATTCACCCCTCCACTTT